The clone carrying this TCR beta chain showed up just once. Authors' methods: Reference gene primer amplification in the assay estimated nucleated cell counts. Sequenced by immunoSEQ multiplex PCR; TCRdb stores in-frame clones only, minus some. Clone size and V and J calls were adopted from that table, with D and trimming inferred from the DNA. The sample lists about 48,000 clones; over 80% were seen once. Germline assignment: CDR1 ENHRY and CDR2 SYGVKD. This CDR3 is 14 amino acids long. The trim removed 5 bases at V and 6 bases at J, leaving 9 bases unmatched. This specimen belongs to a study of blood T cell repertoires in COVID-19. Study summary: Some COVID-19 samples were acute and others convalescent; all came from the United States, Italy and Spain. T cells, B-cell-depleted T cells, or PBMCs supplied cDNA or gDNA.

The TCR sequence derives from a human donor in a cohort sampled during active COVID-19. The sequenced material came from peripheral blood. The chain joins TRBV10-3 to TRBJ2-7; TRBD1 matches at 8 bases. As DNA, the CDR3 is TGTGCCATCAGTCTGGCAGGGGGCCCGGCCGAGCAGTACTTC. As protein: CAISLAGGPAEQYF.